This TCR beta chain was recorded in a study of blood T cell repertoires in COVID-19. TCRdb keeps only in-frame clones here, not all; method: immunoSEQ multiplex PCR. The sample lists 150,000 to 200,000 clones; roughly 87% were seen once. CDR3 length: 17 amino acids. From germline, CDR1 is WNHNN and CDR2 SYGVQD (reference sequence). V trimming: 3 bases; J trimming: 5 bases; junction bases outside the gene matches: 10. This chain links TRBV10-1 with TRBJ2-1, with 10 positions matching TRBD2. Material: PBMCs or T cells enriched from blood (not recorded which). The clonotype originates from a human donor with acute COVID-19. The donor label of this sample is uncertain. The CDR3 protein is CASSDPSLAGIDNEQFF. The CDR3 bases are TGCGCCAGCAGTGACCCATCACTAGCGGGGATTGACAATGAGCAGTTCTTC.